These 6 T cell receptor beta chains were sequenced from one sample in a study of spatial heterogeneity in lung cancer. TCRdb recomputed calls from the 5' RACE reads with MiXCR, one row per CDR3 protein. The sample consists of a few thousand distinct CDR3 sequences, 5.5% to 7% of them appearing once. The time point: sample taken at primary tumor resection. The sequencing here drew on normal lung tissue next to the tumor, taken at surgery. All receptors derive from a male donor with early-stage non-small cell lung cancer.

This clonotype was recorded at least ten times. V is TRBV7-3 and J is TRBJ2-1; 10 bases are a match to TRBD2. Germline CDR1 is SGHTA and CDR2 is FQGTGA. This CDR3 contains 16 residues. Losses at the gene ends were 6 bases for V and 1 base for J; bases not matched to a gene: 6. This CDR3 is CASRSSGRGSYNEQFF. The DNA for the CDR3 is TGTGCCAGCAGGTCTAGCGGGAGAGGGTCCTACAATGAGCAGTTCTTC.

This clonotype rates as large. V is TRBV7-9 and J is TRBJ2-1, with 10 bases fitting TRBD2. There are 17 residues in the CDR3. CDR1 and CDR2 (germline): SEHNR, FQNEAQ (reference sequence). After removal of 10 bases from V and 0 bases from J, the junction contained 12 bases not matched to a gene. CDR3 loop: CAKKPLSSGSSYNEQFF. The CDR3, as DNA: TGTGCCAAAAAGCCTCTCTCTAGCGGGAGCTCCTACAATGAGCAGTTCTTC.

This clonotype counts as medium-sized (0.01 to 0.1%). The rearrangement joins TRBV11-2 to TRBJ2-2; unclear D gene. V was trimmed by 6 bases and J by 5 bases, leaving 16 bases between them. The CDR3 is 15 residues long. Germline CDR1 is SGHAT and CDR2 is FQNNGV. The DNA for the CDR3 is TGTGCCAGCAGTTTCGATTATTGGGGAACCGGGGAGCTGTTTTTT. It yields the protein CASSFDYWGTGELFF.

Within the sample, this clonotype is medium-sized (0.01 to 0.1%). The J gene is TRBJ1-5, the V gene TRBV5-1; D is possibly TRBD1 (6 bases). Trimming cost V 0 bases and J 5 bases, with 15 bases left between them. Germline CDR1 and CDR2: SGHRS and YFSETQ. The CDR3 contains 16 residues. CDR3 nucleotides: TGCGCCAGCAGCTTGGAACTCCACCAGGGGTATCAGCCCCAGCATTTT. Encoded protein: CASSLELHQGYQPQHF.

This clonotype is medium-sized within its sample. The V call is TRBV20-1, the J call TRBJ2-5; 7 nucleotides match TRBD1. CDR1 DFQATT and CDR2 SNEGSKA come from the germline V gene (reference sequence). V trimming: 6 bases; J trimming: 1 base; junction bases outside the gene matches: 5. This CDR3 is built from 13 residues. The CDR3 bases are TGCAGTGCCGAGGGGACAGCCCAAGAGACCCAGTACTTC. This gives the protein CSAEGTAQETQYF.

By share, this clonotype ranks as medium-sized (0.01 to 0.1%). The V gene is TRBV12-3 or TRBV12-4, the J gene TRBJ1-4; no reliable D call. CDR3 size: 15 residues. Trimming shortened V by 5 bases and J by 0 bases, and 10 bases separated the two germline ends. This CDR3 is CASSPQRATNEKLFF. CDR3 coding DNA: TGTGCCAGCAGTCCCCAGCGAGCAACTAATGAAAAACTGTTTTTT.